This T cell receptor (beta chain) was recorded in a study of blood T cell repertoires in COVID-19. Here immunoSEQ multiplex PCR was the method, and the copy in TCRdb shows in-frame clones only, minus some. The sample contains 300,000 to 400,000 clones, around 87% of which appear only once. Losses at the gene ends were 0 bases for V and 5 bases for J; bases not matched to a gene: 4. Per germline, CDR1 SGHVS and CDR2 FQNEAQ. The CDR3 is 15 residues long. Seattle's enrolled individuals joined amid active infection and were then monitored longitudinally. The rearrangement links TRBV7-8 to TRBJ1-5, with 7 nucleotides matching TRBD1. Source material: peripheral blood. The receptor's source is a woman in her sixties with COVID-19, enrolled during active disease. The CDR3 reads CASSLAPGQHQPQHF. The CDR3 DNA is TGTGCCAGCAGCTTAGCGCCGGGACAGCATCAGCCCCAGCATTTT.